The clone carrying this T cell receptor (beta chain) has at least ten counts. The antigen remains undetermined. The data derive from a study of CD8 T cells in ankylosing spondylitis. The study's findings and limits: The authors reported significant enrichment of disease-linked clones in matched ankylosing spondylitis synovial fluid. Seemingly characteristic of ankylosing spondylitis blood was a TCR beta motif consisting of several highly homologous variants.

The germline gives CDR1 SGDLS, CDR2 YYNGEE. V lost 3 bases and J 14 bases, leaving 14 bases between the germline ends. The CDR3 consists of 12 residues. TCRdb reanalysed the 5' RACE reads using MiXCR and keeps one entry per CDR3 protein. The table lists 25,000 to 35,000 distinct CDR3 sequences, around 5% of them singletons. The sequenced material came from blood, either unsorted or a sorted T cell fraction (not recorded which). The chain combines TRBV9 with TRBJ2-2, with a possible D match to TRBD1 (5 bases). The TCR comes from a female donor with ankylosing spondylitis or in good health (not recorded which). CDR3 sequence: CASSGISGALFF. As DNA, the CDR3 is TGTGCCAGCAGCGGAATTTCTGGGGCACTGTTTTTT. The whole variable domain, remainder taken from reference TRBV9 and TRBJ2-2, is DSGVTQTPKHLITATGQRVTLRCSPRSGDLSVYWYQQSLDQGLQFLIQYYNGEERAKGNILERFSAQQFPDLHSELNLSSLELGDSALYFCASSGISGALFFGEGSRLTVL.